What follows are 26 T cell receptor beta chains derived from one specimen sequenced in a study of shared clonotypes between healthy human individuals. Only in-frame clones appear in the TCRdb table, and some are missing; sequencing was by immunoSEQ multiplex PCR. This sample has about 2.4 million clones, with over 85% found just once. The sequenced material came from naive CD4+ T cells from PBMCs. Subset denoted: CD45RA+ positively selected. The receptors here all came from a man aged 18 to 29 in good health. Some clones in this sample may be carry-over from other donors' samples.

This chain uses TRBV7-9 with TRBJ2-7; D is uncertain. The CDR3 spans 19 residues. Trimming removed 4 bases at V and 3 bases at J, with 28 bases between. In germline, CDR1 is SEHNR, CDR2 FQNEAQ (reference sequence). CDR3 DNA: TGTGCCAGCAGCTCGGTTAGTGGGGTCAGGACCCTGGTGAGCTACGAGCAGTACTTC. This gives the protein CASSSVSGVRTLVSYEQYF.

The CDR3 coding sequence is TGTGCCAGCAGCCTAACGGGGGAGGCCATTCAGTACTTC. This encodes CASSLTGEAIQYF. The chain combines TRBV5-5 with TRBJ2-4, with D perhaps TRBD2 (6 bases). The CDR3 consists of 13 residues. V lost 4 bases, J lost 9 bases, and 14 bases lay in between. From germline, CDR1 is SGHKS and CDR2 YYEKEE (reference sequence).

The rearrangement joins TRBV6-6 to TRBJ2-7, with no clear D. The CDR3 extends over 11 amino acids. Germline V lookup: CDR1 MNHNY, CDR2 SVGAGI (reference sequence). Trimming removed 5 bases from V and 5 bases from J, with 7 bases in between. CDR3 DNA sequence: TGTGCCAGCAGTGAACGTAACGAGCAGTACTTC. Translated, it gives CASSERNEQYF.

This clone appeared a single time. The V gene is TRBV7-9, the J gene TRBJ2-7; TRBD2 matches at 14 bases. Germline CDR1 reads SEHNR; CDR2 reads FQNEAQ (reference sequence). The CDR3 has 16 residues. V was clipped by 11 bases and J by 0 bases; unmatched bases: 9. CDR3 region: CACARLAGGSSYEQYF. CDR3 sequence (DNA): TGTGCCTGTGCCAGACTAGCGGGAGGGAGCTCCTACGAGCAGTACTTC. Full variable domain (rest looked up from reference TRBV7-9 and TRBJ2-7): DTGVSQNPRHKITKRGQNVTFRCDPISEHNRLYWYRQTLGQGPEFLTYFQNEAQLEKSRLLSDRFSAERPKGSFSTLEIQRTEQGDSAMYLCACARLAGGSSYEQYFGPGTRLTVT.

The chain combines TRBV28 with TRBJ2-7, with 7 nucleotides matching TRBD2. Germline V gene sequence: CDR1 MDHEN, CDR2 SYDVKM. Unmatched junction bases numbered 4, after V lost 8 bases and J lost 3 bases. This CDR3 comprises 12 residues. The CDR3 sequence: CASRGVVYEQYF. Here the CDR3 DNA reads TGTGCCAGCCGGGGGGTCGTCTACGAGCAGTACTTC.

This clone showed up just once. This rearrangement joins TRBV2 to TRBJ1-3, with D possibly TRBD1 on 5 matching bases. This CDR3 contains 17 residues. The V gene's germline CDR1 is SNHLY and CDR2 FYNNEI. Trimming took 0 bases from V and 0 from J, leaving 12 bases between them. In DNA, the CDR3 is TGTGCCAGCAGTGAAGCGACAGTTGGGAGCTCTGGAAACACCATATATTTT. Translating gives CASSEATVGSSGNTIYF.

A few counts support this clone. The chain employs TRBV9 and TRBJ2-2; D is ambiguous. CDR1 SGDLS and CDR2 YYNGEE come from the germline V gene. Trimming pared 3 bases from V and 4 bases from J, leaving 22 bases between. This CDR3 is 18 amino acids long. CDR3 coding DNA: TGTGCCAGCAGCGCCCAGATTCTTGCCGGGTGGGGCACCGGGGAGCTGTTTTTT. This encodes CASSAQILAGWGTGELFF.

The rearrangement uses TRBV28 and TRBJ2-6; D is ambiguous. The length of the CDR3 is 15 residues. V was clipped by 1 base and J by 8 bases, with 12 bases between them. CDR1 and CDR2 from the germline V gene are MDHEN and SYDVKM. CDR3 in amino acids: CASSLFTDPSNVLTF. For the CDR3, the DNA is TGTGCCAGCAGTTTATTTACAGATCCGTCCAACGTCCTGACTTTC.

V is TRBV15 and J is TRBJ2-7; TRBD1 matches at 7 bases. The length of the CDR3 is 13 residues. V lost 9 bases to trimming and J lost 1 base; unmatched junction nucleotides: 6. From germline, CDR1 is LNHNV and CDR2 YYDKDF (reference sequence). The CDR3 DNA reads as TGTGCCACGCGGACAGGTGCTTCCTACGAGCAGTACTTC. This gives the protein CATRTGASYEQYF.

The V gene is TRBV6-5, the J gene TRBJ1-1; D unresolved. Germline assignment: CDR1 MNHEY and CDR2 SVGAGI. V lost 2 bases to trimming and J lost 3 bases, with 7 bases between them. This CDR3 is built from 13 residues. CDR3 in amino acids: CASSYRTYTEAFF. CDR3 nucleotides: TGTGCCAGCAGTTACAGGACTTACACTGAAGCTTTCTTT.

The V gene is TRBV7-3, the J gene TRBJ2-2; TRBD2 might be the D (6 bases). The V gene's germline CDR1 is SGHTA and CDR2 FQGTGA. The V gene lost 5 bases and the J gene lost 1 base, with 17 bases spanning the gap. The CDR3 totals 17 residues. CDR3: CASSPWTNSLNTGELFF. Written as DNA, the CDR3 is TGTGCCAGCAGCCCGTGGACTAATTCCCTGAACACCGGGGAGCTGTTTTTT.

The chain employs TRBV10-1 and TRBJ2-1, with D perhaps TRBD1 (5 bases). This CDR3 is 16 amino acids long. Germline values: CDR1 WNHNN, CDR2 SYGVQD (reference sequence). Trimming stripped 1 base from V and 0 bases from J, with 10 bases between. CDR3 in amino acids: CASSEYDSSSYNEQFF. CDR3 DNA: TGCGCCAGCAGTGAGTACGACAGCAGCTCCTACAATGAGCAGTTCTTC.

V gene TRBV5-8 combines with J gene TRBJ2-7; D unresolved. The V gene lost 3 bases and the J gene lost 3 bases, with 4 bases spanning the gap. Germline values: CDR1 SGHTS, CDR2 YDEGEE. The CDR3 contains 11 residues. CDR3 DNA sequence: TGTGCCAGCAGCTCCCACTACGAGCAGTACTTC. It translates to CASSSHYEQYF.

This rearrangement joins TRBV5-1 to TRBJ2-5, with TRBD1 matching 10 bases. TRBJ2-7 matches the DNA end more closely, so the J call is doubtful. Germline loops: CDR1 SGHRS, CDR2 YFSETQ. The CDR3 is made up of 15 amino acids. CDR3 coding DNA: TGCGCCAGCAGCTTGGCCTTGGGACAGGGGAACGAGCAGTACTTC. This translates into CASSLALGQGNEQYF.

This clone has a single count. CDR3 sequence (DNA): TGTGCCAGCAGGTACGGGACAGGGGGCGCATCCGATACGCAGTATTTT. Its protein is CASRYGTGGASDTQYF. This chain joins TRBV28 and TRBJ2-3, with TRBD1 matching 12 bases. V lost 6 bases to trimming and J lost 6 bases; unmatched junction nucleotides: 10. Germline CDR1 reads MDHEN; CDR2 reads SYDVKM. This CDR3 is 16 amino acids long.

The chain couples TRBV18 to TRBJ2-3; 7 bases agree with TRBD2. CDR1 and CDR2 (germline): KGHSH, LQKENI. Trimming took 3 bases from V and 2 from J; bases not matched to a gene: 8. CDR3 length: 16 residues. CDR3 loop: CASSPFSGGATDTQYF. CDR3 coding DNA: TGTGCCAGCTCACCTTTCTCGGGAGGCGCCACAGATACGCAGTATTTT.

This rearrangement joins TRBV19 to TRBJ1-2; 8 nucleotides align to TRBD1. V shed 4 bases and J 1 base; nucleotides not matched to a gene: 5. Germline V gives CDR1 LNHDA, CDR2 SQIVND (reference sequence). The CDR3 runs to 15 residues. CDR3 nucleotide sequence: TGTGCCAGTAGTACTCGGACAGGGATTAACTATGGCTACACCTTC. It translates to CASSTRTGINYGYTF.

The J gene is TRBJ2-7, the V gene TRBV7-2, with D unresolved. Per germline, CDR1 SGHTA and CDR2 FQGNSA. V lost 3 bases, J lost 1 base, and 7 bases lay in between. The CDR3 spans 13 residues. CDR3 amino acids: CASSFEDSYEQYF. For the CDR3, the DNA is TGTGCCAGCAGCTTTGAGGATTCCTACGAGCAGTACTTC.

The chain couples TRBV29-1 to TRBJ1-2; D ambiguous. The CDR3 consists of 13 residues. Germline lookup yields CDR1 SQVTM and CDR2 ANQGSEA. V was shortened by 7 bases and J by 0 bases, with 12 bases between the two germline ends. CDR3 sequence (DNA): TGCAGCGCCTTGGGAGAAACTAACTATGGCTACACCTTC. The encoded protein is CSALGETNYGYTF.

V and J are TRBV30 and TRBJ2-3, with a weak D call TRBD1 (6 bases). The V end lost 5 bases, the J end lost 2 bases, and 20 bases lay between the germline ends. CDR1 and CDR2 (germline): GTSNPN, SVGIG (reference sequence). This CDR3 is 16 amino acids long. The CDR3 nucleotides are TGTGCCTGGGGGGGCTCCCTCGGTCAGTTCACAGATACGCAGTATTTT. Translation: CAWGGSLGQFTDTQYF.

The chain carries TRBV2 and TRBJ1-2, with 8 bases fitting TRBD1. CDR1 is SNHLY, CDR2 FYNNEI, per germline. The CDR3 extends over 15 amino acids. The V gene end was trimmed by 2 bases and the J gene end by 5 bases; junction bases not matched to a gene: 7. CDR3 DNA: TGTGCCAGCAGTGAAAGCGACAGGGGATTTTATGGCTACACCTTC. Residues: CASSESDRGFYGYTF.

Comment on this clone: The sample has other DNA sequences that encode this CDR3 too. The rearrangement uses TRBV5-1 and TRBJ1-4; D is unclear. This CDR3 has 13 amino acids. CDR1 and CDR2 (germline): SGHRS, YFSETQ. V was shortened by 2 bases and J by 0 bases, with 2 bases between the two germline ends. In DNA, the CDR3 is TGCGCCAGCAGCTTCGCAACTAATGAAAAACTGTTTTTT. Translation: CASSFATNEKLFF.

V gene TRBV28 combines with J gene TRBJ1-1; a weak D match, TRBD1 (5 bases). Trimming shortened V by 6 bases and J by 4 bases, and 18 bases separated the two germline ends. From germline, CDR1 is MDHEN and CDR2 SYDVKM. The CDR3 consists of 15 residues. The CDR3 reads CASSHGGAKGTEAFF. CDR3 in DNA: TGTGCCAGCAGCCACGGCGGGGCGAAGGGCACTGAAGCTTTCTTT. Full variable domain (missing parts from reference TRBV28 and TRBJ1-1): DVKVTQSSRYLVKRTGEKVFLECVQDMDHENMFWYRQDPGLGLRLIYFSYDVKMKEKGDIPEGYSVSREKKERFSLILESASTNQTSMYLCASSHGGAKGTEAFFGQGTRLTVV.

This chain uses TRBV4-2 with TRBJ1-5, with 11 bases identical to TRBD1. Germline-derived CDR1 and CDR2 are LGHNA and YNFKEQ. The CDR3 runs 14 residues. The J segment lost 7 bases and the V segment lost 4 bases, leaving 3 bases of the junction unmatched. The CDR3 coding sequence is TGTGCCAGCAGCCGGGGGACAGGGGGGCAGCCCCAGCATTTT. Amino acid sequence: CASSRGTGGQPQHF.

The rearrangement links TRBV7-7 to TRBJ2-3; D remains ambiguous. Deletions cut 1 base from V and 3 bases from J, with 5 bases between. CDR3 length equals 13 residues. Germline V gives CDR1 SSHAT, CDR2 FNYEAQ (reference sequence). CDR3 protein: CASSLGPTDTQYF. CDR3 in DNA: TGTGCCAGCAGCTTAGGACCGACAGATACGCAGTATTTT.

J is TRBJ2-1 and V is TRBV5-1, with D hard to call. Germline V gene data show CDR1 as SGHRS and CDR2 as YFSETQ. With 0 bases removed from V and 3 bases from J, the gap between germline ends came to 7 bases. This CDR3 is built from 14 residues. The DNA of the CDR3 is TGCGCCAGCAGCTTGGGCGTGGACTACAATGAGCAGTTCTTC. Translation gives CASSLGVDYNEQFF.